This T cell receptor beta chain was sequenced during a study of spatial heterogeneity in lung cancer. Study-wide findings and caveats: At tumor resection, ubiquitous expanded TCRs were detected in blood more often than later.

Sample time point: sample taken at primary tumor resection. Tumor, nontumor lung or frozen PBMC supplied whole RNA, sequenced without sorting. This CDR3 has 14 amino acids. Germline V gives CDR1 SGHTA, CDR2 FQGNSA. The V gene end was trimmed by 5 bases and the J gene end by 5 bases; junction bases not matched to a gene: 1. MiXCR, run by TCRdb on the 5' RACE reads, gives a single entry per CDR3 protein. The sample includes about 23,000 distinct CDR3 sequences, approximately 5% of them seen just once. This clonotype came up many times. The antigen is undetermined. The sequences come from PBMCs, collected at surgery. The genes are TRBV7-2 and TRBJ1-4, with 11 nucleotides matching TRBD1. The sequence was obtained from a male donor with early-stage non-small cell lung cancer. CDR3 coding DNA: TGTGCCAGCAGCGGACAGGGGGCCAATGAAAAACTGTTTTTT. Its protein is CASSGQGANEKLFF.